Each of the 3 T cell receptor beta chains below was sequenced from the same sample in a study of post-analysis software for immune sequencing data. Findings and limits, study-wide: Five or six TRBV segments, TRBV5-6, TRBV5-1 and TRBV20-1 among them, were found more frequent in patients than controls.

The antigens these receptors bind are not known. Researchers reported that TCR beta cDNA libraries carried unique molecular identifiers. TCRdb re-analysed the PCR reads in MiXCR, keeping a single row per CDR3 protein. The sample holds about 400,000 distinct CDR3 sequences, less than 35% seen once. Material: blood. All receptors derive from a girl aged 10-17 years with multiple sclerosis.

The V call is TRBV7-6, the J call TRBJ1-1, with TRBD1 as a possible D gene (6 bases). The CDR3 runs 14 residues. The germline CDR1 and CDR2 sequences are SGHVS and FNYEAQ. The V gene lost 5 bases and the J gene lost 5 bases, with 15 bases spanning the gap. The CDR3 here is CASSDGQLRTEAFF. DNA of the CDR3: TGTGCCAGCAGCGATGGACAGCTGCGGACTGAAGCTTTCTTT.

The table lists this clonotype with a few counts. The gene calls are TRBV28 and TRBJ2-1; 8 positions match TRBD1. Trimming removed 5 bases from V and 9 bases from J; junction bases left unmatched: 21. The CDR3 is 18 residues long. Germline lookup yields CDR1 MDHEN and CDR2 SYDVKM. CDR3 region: CASSLSPGQGRWASEQFF. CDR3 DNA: TGTGCCAGCAGTCTTTCCCCAGGACAGGGTCGATGGGCGAGTGAGCAGTTCTTC. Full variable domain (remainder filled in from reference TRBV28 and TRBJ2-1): DVKVTQSSRYLVKRTGEKVFLECVQDMDHENMFWYRQDPGLGLRLIYFSYDVKMKEKGDIPEGYSVSREKKERFSLILESASTNQTSMYLCASSLSPGQGRWASEQFFGPGTRLTVL.

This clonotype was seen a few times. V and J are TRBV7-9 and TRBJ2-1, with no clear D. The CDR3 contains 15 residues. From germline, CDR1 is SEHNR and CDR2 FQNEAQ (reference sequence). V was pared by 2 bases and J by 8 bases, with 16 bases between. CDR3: CASSLRGPPEDEQFF. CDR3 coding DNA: TGTGCCAGCAGCTTAAGAGGACCCCCTGAGGATGAGCAGTTCTTC.